The 21 T cell receptor beta chains given below trace back to one sample, sequenced in a study of OX40 agonist ivuxolimab in advanced cancers. Generated by immunoSEQ multiplex PCR, the TCRdb table keeps only in-frame clones and is missing some. The sample lists over 13,000 clones; about 75% were seen once. The starting material was CD4+ or CD8+ T cells sorted from blood, obtained in a trial of the OX40 agonist ivuxolimab. These TCRs come from an adult with an advanced solid tumor such as melanoma, head and neck, liver or kidney cancer.

The rearrangement links TRBV7-6 to TRBJ2-6; no firm D call. Germline assignment: CDR1 SGHVS and CDR2 FNYEAQ. CDR3 size: 16 residues. V lost 3 bases to trimming and J lost 0 bases, with 9 bases between them. CDR3 protein: CASSFLVTSGANVLTF. CDR3 bases: TGTGCCAGCAGCTTTTTGGTTACCTCTGGGGCCAACGTCCTGACTTTC.

This clone occurred once. The V call is TRBV15, the J call TRBJ1-2; the D is unclear. In germline, CDR1 is LNHNV, CDR2 YYDKDF (reference sequence). The CDR3 spans 16 residues. V was trimmed by 5 bases and J by 4 bases, leaving 20 bases between them. Written as DNA, the CDR3 is TGTGCCACCAGCCAGTACACAAGTGGAAAGACCTATGGCTACACCTTC. Translated, it gives CATSQYTSGKTYGYTF.

The chain carries TRBV6-1 and TRBJ2-1; D is possibly TRBD1 (5 bases). V was shortened by 2 bases and J by 2 bases, with 10 bases between the two germline ends. The CDR3 spans 15 residues. From germline, CDR1 is MNHNS and CDR2 SASEGT. The CDR3 DNA follows: TGTGCCAGCAGTGAATGGGGCATCCCCTACAATGAGCAGTTCTTC. Protein sequence: CASSEWGIPYNEQFF.

This chain connects TRBV10-3 to TRBJ2-3; D is perhaps TRBD1 or TRBD2 (5 bases each). The V end lost 4 bases, the J end lost 0 bases, and 14 bases lay between the germline ends. Germline CDR1 reads ENHRY; CDR2 reads SYGVKD. This CDR3 has 16 residues. The CDR3 sequence is CAISAGTTGSTDTQYF. CDR3 nucleotides: TGTGCCATCAGTGCCGGGACCACTGGGAGCACAGATACGCAGTATTTT.

By its share, this clone is medium-sized. V usage is TRBV10-1 and J usage is TRBJ2-5; a possible D gene is TRBD2 (6 bases). There are 14 residues in the CDR3. From germline, CDR1 is WNHNN and CDR2 SYGVQD (reference sequence). V dropped 4 bases and J dropped 4 bases, with 13 bases sitting between them. The CDR3 sequence: CASSAPTRPETQYF. In DNA, the CDR3 is TGCGCCAGCAGTGCCCCGACTAGACCAGAGACCCAGTACTTC.

The chain combines TRBV27 with TRBJ2-1, with 8 nucleotides matching TRBD1. This CDR3 contains 13 residues. Trimming removed 3 bases from V and 11 bases from J; junction bases left unmatched: 6. Germline V gene data show CDR1 as MNHEY and CDR2 as SMNVEV (reference sequence). CDR3 sequence reads: CASSFLGQGQQFF. CDR3 coding DNA: TGTGCCAGCAGTTTCCTCGGACAGGGCCAGCAGTTCTTC.

V is TRBV5-1 and J is TRBJ2-1, with 11 bases lining up with TRBD2. This CDR3 comprises 15 residues. Germline V gene lookup returns CDR1 SGHRS and CDR2 YFSETQ. V was clipped by 4 bases and J by 3 bases; unmatched bases: 3. In DNA, the CDR3 is TGCGCCAGCAGCCACGGGACTAGCGGCTACAATGAGCAGTTCTTC. It codes for CASSHGTSGYNEQFF. Full variable domain (rest looked up from reference TRBV5-1 and TRBJ2-1): KAGVTQTPRYLIKTRGQQVTLSCSPISGHRSVSWYQQTPGQGLQFLFEYFSETQRNKGNFPGRFSGRQFSNSRSEMNVSTLELGDSALYLCASSHGTSGYNEQFFGPGTRLTVL.

The rearrangement uses TRBV11-2 and TRBJ2-1, with 8 bases aligning to TRBD2. The CDR3 length is 15 residues. The V gene end was trimmed by 5 bases and the J gene end by 0 bases; junction bases not matched to a gene: 3. Per the germline V gene, CDR1 is SGHAT and CDR2 is FQNNGV. The CDR3 DNA sequence: TGTGCCAGCAGCCTAAGCGGGAGCTCCTACAATGAGCAGTTCTTC. Its translation is CASSLSGSSYNEQFF.

The chain couples TRBV6-5 to TRBJ2-7, with D perhaps assigned TRBD1 or TRBD2 (5 bases each). The CDR3 totals 12 residues. CDR1 is MNHEY, CDR2 SVGAGI, per germline. The V end was cut by 4 bases, the J end by 2 bases, with 6 bases between. CDR3 in DNA: TGTGCCAGCAGTTCGGGACCCTACGAGCAGTACTTC. It yields the protein CASSSGPYEQYF.

The chain links TRBV5-1 to TRBJ2-7, with 7 positions matching TRBD2. Losses at the gene ends were 0 bases for V and 3 bases for J; bases not matched to a gene: 3. Germline CDR1 SGHRS, CDR2 YFSETQ. The CDR3 runs 14 residues. In nucleotides, the CDR3 is TGCGCCAGCAGCTTGGCCCCGGGGGGCTACGAGCAGTACTTC. Encoded protein: CASSLAPGGYEQYF.

The CDR3 loop is CASSGGSGSVYEQYF. The CDR3 nucleotides are TGTGCCAGCAGCGGAGGTAGCGGGAGTGTCTACGAGCAGTACTTC. V and J are TRBV5-4 and TRBJ2-7; 9 bases agree with TRBD2. Germline assignment: CDR1 SGHNT and CDR2 YYREEE (reference sequence). After removal of 4 bases from V and 3 bases from J, the junction contained 8 bases not matched to a gene. CDR3 size: 15 residues.

The V and J genes are TRBV29-1 and TRBJ1-2; 7 bases map to TRBD1. This CDR3 has 12 amino acids. Germline-derived CDR1 and CDR2 are SQVTM and ANQGSEA. Trimming took 3 bases from V and 4 from J; bases not matched to a gene: 2. The CDR3 sequence is CSVESGGYGYTF. The CDR3 nucleotides are TGCAGCGTTGAGTCAGGGGGCTATGGCTACACCTTC. The full variable domain, with the rest looked up from reference TRBV29-1 and TRBJ1-2, is SAVISQKPSRDICQRGTSLTIQCQVDSQVTMMFWYRQQPGQSLTLIATANQGSEATYESGFVIDKFPISRPNLTFSTLTVSNMSPEDSSIYLCSVESGGYGYTFGSGTRLTVV.

The gene calls are TRBV5-1 and TRBJ2-2; no firm D call. V was trimmed by 2 bases and J by 4 bases, leaving 9 bases between them. The length of the CDR3 is 14 residues. Germline values: CDR1 SGHRS, CDR2 YFSETQ. For the CDR3, the DNA is TGCGCCAGCAGCTTCTCTCTAACCACCGGGGAGCTGTTTTTT. It yields the protein CASSFSLTTGELFF.

The sample holds a few counts of this clone. The chain has TRBV9 and TRBJ1-4; D may be TRBD1 (5 bases). The CDR3 consists of 15 residues. CDR1 is SGDLS, CDR2 YYNGEE, per germline. V lost 0 bases and J 6 bases, leaving 12 bases between the germline ends. CDR3 amino acids: CASSVDKGGDEKLFF. CDR3 bases: TGTGCCAGCAGCGTAGATAAGGGAGGGGATGAAAAACTGTTTTTT.

This clone has only one observation. This may be a read error, as it is one base from a much larger clone. Other DNA sequences in this specimen translate into the identical CDR3. V and J are TRBV4-1 and TRBJ2-7; 7 nucleotides align to TRBD1. CDR1 is MGHRA, CDR2 YSYEKL, per germline. The CDR3 length is 14 residues. CDR3 sequence reads: CASSQVDRDYEQYF. In DNA, the CDR3 is TGCGCTAGCAGCCAAGTTGACAGGGACTACGAGCAGTACTTC.

This clone was picked up a small number of times. The chain links TRBV7-8 to TRBJ2-3; D is unclear. The CDR3 runs 16 residues. Germline CDR1 SGHVS, CDR2 FQNEAQ. Deletions cut 2 bases from V and 1 base from J, with 13 bases between. The CDR3 bases are TGTGCCAGCAGCTTATTATGGGGAAGGGGCACAGATACGCAGTATTTT. It yields the protein CASSLLWGRGTDTQYF.

The V gene is TRBV6-5, the J gene TRBJ1-4; possibly TRBD1 for D (5 bases). The germline V gene has CDR1 MNHEY and CDR2 SVGAGI. This CDR3 has 15 amino acids. V dropped 6 bases and J dropped 7 bases, with 18 bases sitting between them. DNA of the CDR3: TGTGCCAGCAGGGGGGACGTACTGGTGTCTGAAAAACTGTTTTTT. Residues: CASRGDVLVSEKLFF.

The chain has TRBV5-6 and TRBJ2-4, with 8 bases aligning to TRBD2. The CDR3 is made up of 18 amino acids. With V trimmed by 3 bases and J by 1 base, 12 bases remained unmatched. Germline V gene sequence: CDR1 SGHDT, CDR2 YYEEEE. The CDR3 sequence: CASSSVALRGRAKNIQYF. CDR3 in DNA: TGTGCCAGCAGCTCCGTTGCTCTCCGCGGGAGGGCCAAAAACATTCAGTACTTC. Looking up the rest from reference TRBV5-6 and TRBJ2-4 gives the full variable domain: DAGVTQSPTHLIKTRGQQVTLRCSPKSGHDTVSWYQQALGQGPQFIFQYYEEEERQRGNFPDRFSGHQFPNYSSELNVNALLLGDSALYLCASSSVALRGRAKNIQYFGAGTRLSVL.

This chain connects TRBV2 to TRBJ2-1, with 7 bases fitting TRBD2. The germline gives CDR1 SNHLY, CDR2 FYNNEI. Trimming removed 6 bases from V and 10 bases from J; junction bases left unmatched: 12. The CDR3 covers 14 residues. Written as DNA, the CDR3 is TGTGCCAGCAGGAGGGACCGGGGGGTTTCGGAGCAGTTCTTC. Translation: CASRRDRGVSEQFF. The full variable domain, rest sourced from reference TRBV2 and TRBJ2-1, is EPEVTQTPSHQVTQMGQEVILRCVPISNHLYFYWYRQILGQKVEFLVSFYNNEISEKSEIFDDQFSVERPDGSNFTLKIRSTKLEDSAMYFCASRRDRGVSEQFFGPGTRLTVL.

The chain has TRBV29-1 and TRBJ1-2, with D tentatively TRBD1 (5 bases). V lost 0 bases and J 2 bases, leaving 22 bases between the germline ends. This CDR3 spans 18 amino acids. From germline, CDR1 is SQVTM and CDR2 ANQGSEA. CDR3 loop: CSVEDRVAGGLGNYGYTF. CDR3 nucleotide sequence: TGCAGCGTTGAAGATCGAGTGGCGGGGGGGTTAGGGAACTATGGCTACACCTTC.

This clone was recorded a few times. The rearrangement links TRBV4-1 to TRBJ1-1, with a weak D call TRBD1 (6 bases). CDR1 and CDR2 from the germline V gene are MGHRA and YSYEKL. The CDR3 has 13 amino acids. V was cut by 5 bases and J by 6 bases, with 13 bases left in between. The DNA for the CDR3 is TGCGCCAGCAGCGGAGGGGGAAACCCTGAAGCTTTCTTT. This translates into CASSGGGNPEAFF.